This T cell receptor beta chain was sequenced in a study of blood T cell repertoires in COVID-19. Here immunoSEQ multiplex PCR was the method, and the copy in TCRdb shows in-frame clones only, minus some. The sample yields approximately 240,000 clones, approximately 81% seen once. This clone was detected only a few times. Input material: peripheral blood. This TCR was sampled from a woman in her sixties or seventies who had recovered from COVID-19.

The CDR3 sequence is CASSARQAGEAFF. CDR3 nucleotide sequence: TGTGCCAGCTCAGCAAGGCAGGCCGGTGAAGCTTTCTTT. The chain uses TRBV18 and TRBJ1-1; D remains ambiguous. From germline, CDR1 is KGHSH and CDR2 LQKENI. This CDR3 has 13 residues. V gave up 5 bases and J gave up 7 bases, with 14 bases separating them.